This T cell receptor (beta chain) appears in the sequencing data of a study of blood T cell repertoires in COVID-19. Looking at the study overall: The United States, Italy and Spain supplied acute and convalescent COVID-19 samples.

The V and J ends lost 3 bases and 3 bases, in that order; junction bases with no gene match: 14. CDR3 length: 19 amino acids. Germline CDR1 is SGDLS and CDR2 is YYNGEE. The data were produced by immunoSEQ multiplex PCR, yet TCRdb's version contains in-frame clones alone and is incomplete. The data hold nearly 90,000 clones, with around 88% observed a single time. The sample comprised peripheral blood. V is TRBV9 and J is TRBJ2-3, with TRBD2 matching over 12 bases. This clonotype was obtained from a man in his 60s with acute or convalescent COVID-19. The CDR3 protein is CASSAPPLLAGGLTDTQYF. CDR3 sequence (DNA): TGTGCCAGCAGCGCCCCCCCCTTACTAGCGGGGGGTCTAACAGATACGCAGTATTTT.